The present T cell receptor beta chain was sequenced within a study of kidney transplant recipient with SARS-CoV-2 infection. Concerning this clonotype itself: Since no conserved phenylalanine or tryptophan closes the CDR3, a read error is the likely cause. The DNA is omitted, as the CDR3 cannot be located on it reliably, and the CDR3 follows TCRdb's listing.

MiXCR, run by TCRdb on the reads, gives a single entry per CDR3 protein. Of about 250,000 distinct CDR3 sequences in the sample, under 35% were seen once. The material was a blood sample, obtained at baseline and between days 110 and 120 from a kidney transplant recipient. The clonotype was recovered from a male patient aged 30 to 39 who had COVID-19 and was a kidney transplant recipient. Some T cells may originate from the graft donor.

The CDR3 here is CASRGGQGHTGERWC. The V gene is TRBV27, the J gene TRBJ2-2; the table's D call of TRBD1 was not tested on the DNA. The CDR3 is made up of 15 amino acids, end residues included. The germline CDR1 and CDR2 sequences are MNHEY and SMNVEV (reference sequence).